This T cell receptor beta chain was profiled in a study of T cell repertoires in cytomegalovirus infection. At the level of the study: Carrying CMV and the relevant HLA type showed in public TCR beta signatures. General study points: Dominant in the ex vivo response were TCR beta clonotypes restricted by HLA-C and specific for CMV. Summed frequency of public TCR beta families distinguished CMV carriers with the relevant HLA.

MiXCR was run by TCRdb on the reads, yielding one entry per CDR3 protein. In the table there are roughly 150,000 distinct CDR3 sequences, about 22% of which are singletons. This clonotype appeared a few times. Its specificity is unknown. The germline gives CDR1 MNHNS, CDR2 SASEGT. The ends were cut back, 5 bases at V and 2 bases at J, with 12 bases in the middle. The CDR3 consists of 14 residues. The rearrangement joins TRBV6-1 to TRBJ1-1, with unresolved D. The sequence derives from a human donor in good health (CMV status not recorded). Some clones in this sample may be carry-over from other donors' samples. The source was CD8+ T cells from cultured PBMCs, collected from culture after CMV antigen stimulation. CDR3 nucleotide sequence: TGTGCCAGCAGTCAGCGGACCTTAAACACTGAAGCTTTCTTT. Residues: CASSQRTLNTEAFF.